A selection of T cell receptor beta chains follows, all from one sample in a study of molecular identifiers for immune sequencing clone quantification. TCRdb ran MiXCR on the PCR reads and lists one entry per CDR3 protein. In the table there are fewer than 45,000 distinct CDR3 sequences, roughly 24% of which are singletons. The sequenced sample consisted of naive CD8+ T cells from blood, with Jurkat cell RNA spiked in. Receptor source: a human donor in good health. Some libraries in this study had Jurkat cell RNA spiked in. Both conserved end residues are part of each CDR3. Fields, in order: V gene, J gene, clone size, CDR3 protein. Expanded clones are given a class, and other clones once, few, many or no size at all.

>TRBV27|TRBJ2-2|many
CASSLSPSGSRTGELFF
>TRBV5-5|TRBJ1-1|many
CASSWTGQRNTEAFF
>TRBV7-9|TRBJ1-1|-
CASSWTGGTTEAFF
>TRBV30|TRBJ2-3|few
CAWGGEGTQYF
>TRBV7-9|TRBJ2-5|many
CASSGDLERTQYF
>TRBV3-1|TRBJ2-3|few
CASSPVQGVGLDTQYF
>TRBV7-9|TRBJ1-1|many
CASSLMWGARTEAFF
>TRBV6-5|TRBJ2-1|many
CASSRGPHNNEQFF
>TRBV4-1|TRBJ2-7|-
CASSSGTPGRSSYEQYF
>TRBV4-3|TRBJ2-7|medium-sized
CASSQDLGPLDEQYF
>TRBV4-3|TRBJ2-3|many
CASSQSPGPSTDTQYF
>TRBV7-6|TRBJ1-1|many
CASSRGLQYNTEAFF
>TRBV9|TRBJ2-2|many
CASSVEGTNTGELFF
>TRBV28|TRBJ2-4|many
CASSFLGDAKNIQYF
>TRBV5-1|TRBJ2-7|many
CASRLDRGPYEQYF
>TRBV2|TRBJ1-1|-
CASSSPGNTEAFF
>TRBV15|TRBJ2-1|-
CTTNGQGYNGQFF
>TRBV20-1|TRBJ2-1|-
CSARLAGGVDEQFF
>TRBV19|TRBJ1-5|many
CASSIAAGRSNQPQHF
>TRBV6-5|TRBJ2-7|many
CASSYDPDSLEQYF
>TRBV27|TRBJ1-1|many
CASSLGGTWNTEAFF
>TRBV4-1|TRBJ2-7|many
CASSQEKGYEQYF